This T cell receptor beta chain appears in the sequencing data of a study of regulatory T cells in long-lasting Graves disease. Overall study findings and caveats: When disease was persistent, TRBV28, TRBJ1-2 and TRBJ2-5 were the favored segments.

This clonotype was seen ten or more times. What it recognizes is unknown. Relying on iRepertoire HTBI primers and Arm-PCR of CDR3 regions, the team built TCR beta libraries. TCRdb re-called the multiplex PCR reads through MiXCR, storing one row per CDR3 protein. The table records about 220,000 distinct CDR3 sequences, 15% to 20% of them present only once. Time point given: newly diagnosed GD, antithyroid drugs for less than 3 months. After RNA was extracted from PBMCs, the TCR library was made from it. This CDR3 contains 14 residues. CDR1 MNHNS and CDR2 SASEGT come from the germline V gene. V lost 6 bases, J lost 1 base, and 10 bases lay in between.

This chain connects TRBV6-1 to TRBJ2-1; D gene unclear. This receptor was identified in a female donor with Graves disease. The source material was peripheral blood mononuclear cells (PBMCs), sampled at new diagnosis, from a patient treated with antithyroid drugs. The CDR3 protein is CASRPTASYNEQFF. CDR3 sequence (DNA): TGTGCCAGCAGACCGACGGCTTCCTACAATGAGCAGTTCTTC.